The source of this TCR beta chain is a study of T cell responses to AZD1222 COVID-19 vaccine. Study details: Second doses were pooled across both intervals (about 4 or about 12 weeks). Whole-study findings and limits: Only six people who got AZD1222 tested seropositive at baseline.

Germline V lookup: CDR1 SGHRS, CDR2 YFSETQ. After removal of 3 bases from V and 5 bases from J, the junction contained 8 bases not matched to a gene. This CDR3 comprises 16 residues. Here immunoSEQ multiplex PCR was the method, and the copy in TCRdb shows in-frame clones only, minus some. The sample yields roughly 120,000 clones, roughly 88% seen once. Of note for this clone: Its antigen is unidentified.

Specimen: peripheral blood, collected on day 0 of AZD1222 vaccination. The chain employs TRBV5-1 and TRBJ1-1, with 12 nucleotides matching TRBD1. This receptor was taken from an adult in good health. CDR3 region: CASSYGTGGWGTEAFF. The CDR3 DNA sequence: TGCGCCAGCAGCTATGGGACAGGGGGCTGGGGGACTGAAGCTTTCTTT.